A few counts support the clone carrying this TCR beta chain. Its antigen is still unknown. This sample was taken from a study of response to subunit inactivated influenza vaccine. Study-wide findings and caveats: It was the authors' suggestion that each seasonal influenza vaccination recruits few new T cells.

The V and J ends lost 7 bases and 1 base, in that order; junction bases with no gene match: 4. Germline V CDR1 and CDR2: SQVTM, ANQGSEA. The CDR3 covers 13 residues. TCRdb processed the RT-PCR reads anew with MiXCR; each CDR3 protein has one entry. The sample lists just over 300,000 distinct CDR3 sequences; roughly 22% were seen once. V gene TRBV29-1 combines with J gene TRBJ2-1; 7 bases map to TRBD2. This specimen consisted of PBMCs from blood, obtained 21 months after vaccination. The sequence derives from a man between 50 and 69 years old who received an inactivated influenza vaccine. The CDR3 coding sequence is TGCAGCGGTTCCGGGAGGTCCTACAATGAGCAGTTCTTC. Protein: CSGSGRSYNEQFF.